A selection of T cell receptor beta chains follows, all from one sample in a study of shared clonotypes between healthy human individuals. Generated by immunoSEQ multiplex PCR, the TCRdb table keeps only in-frame clones and is missing some. In the table there are about 820,000 clones, more than 85% of which are singletons. Specimen: naive CD8+ T cells sorted from blood. These receptors all come from a man aged 25-45 years in good health. Both conserved end residues are part of each CDR3. D genes are given only for firm matches. The size entry is marked missing in some rows and otherwise reads once, few, many or a size class.

J gene,D gene,V gene,clone size,CDR3 protein,CDR3 DNA
TRBJ2-7,TRBD1,TRBV29-1,NA,CSVDGTGPYEQYF,TGCAGCGTTGACGGGACAGGGCCCTACGAGCAGTACTTC
TRBJ2-1,NA,TRBV27,NA,CASGYNEQFF,TGTGCCAGCGGATACAATGAGCAGTTCTTC
TRBJ2-1,TRBD1,TRBV6-1,NA,CASSVEAGGNYNEQFF,TGTGCCAGCAGTGTCGAGGCAGGGGGTAACTACAATGAGCAGTTCTTC
TRBJ2-1,NA,TRBV4-3,NA,CASSHGREQFF,TGCGCCAGCAGCCACGGTAGGGAGCAGTTCTTC
TRBJ1-5,NA,TRBV7-9,NA,CASSLARQGEGQPQHF,TGTGCCAGCAGCTTAGCGAGGCAGGGAGAGGGACAGCCCCAGCATTTT
TRBJ1-1,NA,TRBV29-1,once,CSVVGASTEAFF,TGCAGCGTTGTGGGGGCGTCCACTGAAGCTTTCTTT
TRBJ2-7,NA,TRBV6-1,many,CASSESPDSPYEQYF,TGTGCCAGCAGTGAAAGCCCGGACTCCCCCTACGAGCAGTACTTC
TRBJ2-7,TRBD1,TRBV11-2,NA,CASSFGPWDRPYEQYF,TGTGCCAGCAGCTTTGGTCCCTGGGACAGGCCCTACGAGCAGTACTTC
TRBJ2-1,TRBD2,TRBV7-6,once,CASSLELGGLAVYNEQFF,TGTGCCAGCAGCTTAGAATTGGGCGGGCTAGCGGTGTACAATGAGCAGTTCTTC
TRBJ2-5,NA,TRBV4-1,few,CASSQDPAGSSETQYF,TGCGCCAGCAGCCAAGATCCGGCAGGGAGTTCGGAGACCCAGTACTTC
TRBJ1-3,NA,TRBV5-1,NA,CASSPEDRGNTIYF,TGCGCCAGCAGCCCAGAAGATCGCGGAAACACCATATATTTT
TRBJ2-3,NA,TRBV28,NA,CASSSRGLRPGDTQYF,TGTGCCAGCAGTTCCCGAGGACTCCGCCCTGGGGATACGCAGTATTTT
TRBJ2-2,TRBD1,TRBV6-4,few,CASRPGQEPTGELFF,TGTGCCAGCAGACCGGGACAGGAGCCCACCGGGGAGCTGTTTTTT
TRBJ1-4,NA,TRBV2,few,CARRDSEKLFF,TGTGCCAGACGGGACTCTGAAAAACTGTTTTTT
TRBJ2-7,TRBD1,TRBV11-2,few,CAIGQGYEQYF,TGTGCCATCGGACAGGGCTACGAGCAGTACTTC
TRBJ2-3,NA,TRBV5-1,NA,CASSLETTADTQYF,TGCGCCAGCAGCTTGGAGACCACGGCCGATACGCAGTATTTT
TRBJ2-3,TRBD1,TRBV4-1,NA,CASSQGPDREVSTDTQYF,TGCGCCAGCAGCCAAGGACCGGACAGGGAGGTGAGCACAGATACGCAGTATTTT
TRBJ1-1,NA,TRBV4-2,NA,CASSSPGSSGLNTEAFF,TGTGCCAGCAGCTCGCCAGGTAGTTCAGGACTTAACACTGAAGCTTTCTTT
TRBJ2-2,NA,TRBV10-3,few,CAIRAVNTGELFF,TGTGCCATCAGGGCAGTTAACACCGGGGAGCTGTTTTTT
TRBJ2-5,NA,TRBV7-9,NA,CASSRLVEETQYF,TGTGCCAGCAGCCGACTCGTTGAAGAGACCCAGTACTTC
TRBJ2-7,NA,TRBV19,NA,CASSDPPLGSDEQYF,TGTGCCAGTAGTGACCCTCCCCTAGGATCGGACGAGCAGTACTTC
TRBJ2-7,NA,TRBV7-2,NA,CASSPRRPPSYEQYF,TGTGCCAGCAGCCCCCGCCGCCCCCCCTCCTACGAGCAGTACTTC
TRBJ2-1,NA,TRBV7-2,NA,CASSSKYNEQFF,TGTGCCAGCAGCTCGAAGTACAATGAGCAGTTCTTC
TRBJ1-5,NA,TRBV9,NA,CASTVGPLGGPQHF,TGTGCCAGCACCGTAGGACCCCTCGGCGGGCCCCAGCATTTT
TRBJ2-5,TRBD1,TRBV11-2,few,CASSFPDRGRETQYF,TGTGCCAGCAGCTTCCCAGACAGGGGGCGAGAGACCCAGTACTTC
TRBJ2-1,NA,TRBV30,NA,CAWSSVAVSYNEQFF,TGTGCCTGGAGCAGTGTAGCGGTGTCCTACAATGAGCAGTTCTTC
TRBJ1-5,TRBD1,TRBV27,once,CASSLYPGGRNQPQHF,TGTGCCAGCAGTCTGTACCCAGGGGGACGAAATCAGCCCCAGCATTTT
TRBJ2-1,NA,TRBV27,NA,CASSLSAGTINEQFF,TGTGCCAGCAGTCTCTCAGCCGGGACAATCAATGAGCAGTTCTTC
TRBJ2-7,NA,TRBV21-1,NA,CASSSGKGEREQYF,TGTGCCAGCAGCTCCGGGAAGGGAGAACGCGAGCAGTACTTC
TRBJ2-7,NA,TRBV7-9,once,CASSLVAGPGDEQYF,TGTGCCAGCAGCCTAGTTGCTGGGCCCGGAGACGAGCAGTACTTC
TRBJ2-7,TRBD1,TRBV5-4,NA,CASSLTGTGSHEQYF,TGTGCCAGCAGCTTAACCGGGACAGGGTCTCACGAGCAGTACTTC
TRBJ1-1,NA,TRBV2,NA,CASSEAGSMNTEAFF,TGTGCCAGCAGTGAAGCGGGCAGCATGAACACTGAAGCTTTCTTT
TRBJ1-1,NA,TRBV28,NA,CASSDTVNTEAFF,TGTGCCAGCAGTGACACCGTGAACACTGAAGCTTTCTTT
TRBJ2-7,TRBD2,TRBV2,many,CASSPGLADYYEQYF,TGTGCCAGCAGCCCGGGACTAGCGGATTACTACGAGCAGTACTTC
TRBJ2-1,TRBD2,TRBV27,NA,CASSASGKMYNEQFF,TGTGCCAGCAGTGCTAGCGGGAAGATGTACAATGAGCAGTTCTTC
TRBJ2-2,NA,TRBV6-5,NA,CASSYAINTGELFF,TGTGCCAGCAGTTACGCGATCAACACCGGGGAGCTGTTTTTT
TRBJ2-5,TRBD1,TRBV5-8,NA,CASIRTRGLERRYQETQYF,TGTGCCAGTATACGGACGAGGGGGCTCGAAAGACGGTACCAAGAGACCCAGTACTTC
TRBJ1-4,TRBD1,TRBV7-9,NA,CASRPTGLNEKLFF,TGTGCCAGCAGGCCGACAGGGCTTAATGAAAAACTGTTTTTT
TRBJ2-5,TRBD1,TRBV4-1,NA,CASSRSRDRETQYF,TGCGCCAGCAGCCGCTCCCGGGACAGGGAGACCCAGTACTTC
TRBJ2-7,TRBD1,TRBV7-9,NA,CASSPPDRGGDEQYF,TGTGCCAGCAGCCCACCTGACAGGGGAGGAGACGAGCAGTACTTC
TRBJ2-7,NA,TRBV7-8,NA,CASSPIRSSYEQYF,TGTGCCAGCAGCCCTATCCGGAGCTCCTACGAGCAGTACTTC
TRBJ2-7,TRBD1,TRBV5-8,NA,CASSLGTRTGGEEQYF,TGTGCCAGCAGCTTGGGGACCCGGACAGGGGGCGAAGAGCAGTACTTC
TRBJ2-1,TRBD2,TRBV27,NA,CASRLGLASYNEQFF,TGTGCCAGCAGGTTAGGACTAGCCTCATACAATGAGCAGTTCTTC
TRBJ1-5,TRBD1,TRBV27,NA,CASSPWTGGQPQHF,TGTGCCAGCAGTCCCTGGACAGGGGGTCAGCCCCAGCATTTT